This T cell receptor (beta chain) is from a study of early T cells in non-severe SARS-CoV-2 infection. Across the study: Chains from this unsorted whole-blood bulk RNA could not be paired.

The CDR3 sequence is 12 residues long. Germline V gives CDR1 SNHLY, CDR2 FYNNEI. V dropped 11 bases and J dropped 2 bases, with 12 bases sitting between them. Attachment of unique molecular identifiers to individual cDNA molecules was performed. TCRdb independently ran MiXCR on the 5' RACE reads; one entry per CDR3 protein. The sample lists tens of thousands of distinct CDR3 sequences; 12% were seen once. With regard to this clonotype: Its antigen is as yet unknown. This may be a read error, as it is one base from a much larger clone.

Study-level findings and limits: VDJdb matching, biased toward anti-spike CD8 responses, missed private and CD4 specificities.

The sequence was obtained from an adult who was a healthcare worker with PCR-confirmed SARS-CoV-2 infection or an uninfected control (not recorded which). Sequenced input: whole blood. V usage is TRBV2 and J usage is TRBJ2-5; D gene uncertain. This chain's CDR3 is CAADQQQETQYF. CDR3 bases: TGTGCCGCCGACCAGCAACAAGAGACCCAGTACTTC.